This T cell receptor beta chain is drawn from a study of a mutant IDH1 vaccine in newly diagnosed glioma (dated by TCRdb to the early 2020s). Concerning the study at large: Patients received eight vaccinations in weeks 1, 3, 5, 7, 11, 15, 19 and 23, corresponding to visits V03 through V10. Vaccination began 4-6 weeks after radiotherapy alone, or alongside temozolomide cycles in the chemotherapy-containing groups. Of the roughly 30 treated patients, around 62% were male and about 40% were female, and a mean age of about 37 years was recorded. Prior to enrollment, patients had been given standard therapy consisting of radiotherapy alone, temozolomide alone, or radiochemotherapy with temozolomide, with the combination given to most patients. Peripheral blood was collected at six visits: V03 (baseline), V05, V07, V10, V12 and V13. Longitudinal TCRB deep sequencing was performed for about two dozen treated patients wherever samples were available for exploratory analyses. Points the paper makes about the study in general: Changes in the top peripheral T cell clonotypes picked up by TCRB sequencing did not appear to be linked to pseudoprogression. It was noted by the authors that analyses of patient blood samples could not be reproduced owing to sample limitations. PBMC samples for TCRB deep sequencing were selected based on availability. Across multiple MHC alleles, vaccine-induced immune responses were seen in about 93% of patients.

The sample's time point, from its label and the paper: week 5, during vaccination. Each vaccine dose was 300 ug of a 20-mer mutant IDH1 peptide in Montanide, given subcutaneously with topical imiquimod. Newly diagnosed WHO grade 3 or 4 IDH1-mutant astrocytomas showing loss of nuclear ATRX were present in the donors. The samples were drawn from NOA16, a multicentre, single-arm, open-label phase I trial in Germany that tested a mutant IDH1 peptide vaccine in humans for the first time. Genomic DNA for TCRB sequencing was extracted from EDTA blood using the DNeasy Blood and Tissue Kit. The protocol used for the library was the immunoSEQ multiplex PCR assay. Rearranged TCR beta chain sequences were amplified with the hsTCRB Kit following the manufacturer's protocol. Sequencing of TCRB libraries was carried out on an Illumina MiSeq. The authors processed their data as follows. Demultiplexing, trimming and gene mapping were performed with the kit vendor's proprietary platform. Sourced from immuneACCESS, this table was stored by TCRdb with only in-frame sequences that have V and J called. A share of the clones is absent; for the studies checked, an unresolved V gene accounts for under half, and the remainder has no known explanation. For V, J and clone size, that table is used; D and trimming come from the DNA. This sample holds fewer than 70,000 clones; approximately 90% were observed only once. The ten largest account for approximately 4.6% of the sample.

The CDR3, from cysteine to phenylalanine, totals 22 residues. CDR3 DNA only is kept here, 66 bases in frame from base 1. CDR1 and CDR2 are drawn from the germline V gene (reference sequence): LNHDA, SQIVND. Between the V and J ends, shortened by 3 bases and 0 bases respectively, the junction contains 30 bases. A note on this clone: It has no known antigen specificity. No base quality information exists; no much larger clone differs at one position.

Recombination connected TRBV19 to TRBJ1-5, with TRBD1 perhaps the D gene, on 5 matching bases. The sequence was obtained from a woman aged 40 to 50 with glioma. Material: PBMCs, obtained from a glioma patient whose treatment included an IDH1 peptide vaccine. The nucleotide sequence is given as TGTGCCAGTAGTATTTACCCTTCAAGATCGGGGGATCACTTCCATAGCAATCAGCCCCAGCATTTT. This encodes CASSIYPSRSGDHFHSNQPQHF.